This entry lists 27 T cell receptor beta chains sequenced from one sample in a study of identical twins. TCRdb ran MiXCR on the 5' RACE reads and lists one entry per CDR3 protein. Of about 1.7 million distinct CDR3 sequences listed, about 31% are singletons. Sequencing input: cord blood. The receptors come from a newborn girl in good health.

The chain couples TRBV18 to TRBJ2-5; D is unclear. V was trimmed by 0 bases and J by 13 bases, leaving 18 bases between them. The germline gives CDR1 KGHSH, CDR2 LQKENI. The length of the CDR3 is 14 residues. The chain's CDR3 is CASSPPGLLGERYF. In DNA form, the CDR3 reads TGTGCCAGCTCACCACCGGGCCTTCTAGGCGAGCGGTACTTC.

The J gene is TRBJ2-1, the V gene TRBV28, with 14 bases matching TRBD2. The junction had 9 bases not matched to a gene; V was cut back by 2 bases and J by 3 bases. Germline loops: CDR1 MDHEN, CDR2 SYDVKM. The CDR3 is made up of 19 amino acids. This CDR3 reads CASSLTRWTSGRLYNEQFF. DNA for the CDR3: TGTGCCAGCAGTTTAACCCGTTGGACTAGCGGGAGGCTCTACAATGAGCAGTTCTTC.

This clonotype was counted a few times. The rearrangement links TRBV10-2 to TRBJ2-7, with 11 bases that match TRBD1. The better agreement between TRBJ2-5 and the DNA end casts doubt on the J call. The CDR3 is 15 residues long. Germline values: CDR1 WSHSY, CDR2 SAAADI. The CDR3 DNA reads as TGCGCCAGCAGGGACAGGGGGCGAAGCCGAGAGACCCAGTACTTC. As protein: CASRDRGRSRETQYF.

The chain carries TRBV13 and TRBJ2-7; 12 bases agree with TRBD2. V shed 4 bases, J shed 2 bases, and the junction held 6 bases outside the gene matches. The CDR3 sequence is 16 residues long. Germline loops: CDR1 PRHDT, CDR2 FYEKMQ (reference sequence). DNA of the CDR3: TGTGCCAGCAGCTCCCGACTAGCGGGGGCGACCTACGAGCAGTACTTC. The encoded protein is CASSSRLAGATYEQYF.

The chain uses TRBV12-3 or TRBV12-4 and TRBJ2-5; perhaps TRBD2 as D (6 bases). The J call may be in error: the DNA end matches TRBJ2-7 better. CDR3 size: 16 residues. CDR3 region: CASSPRLTGAGYEQYF. DNA for the CDR3: TGTGCCAGCAGTCCCCGTTTAACGGGAGCTGGTTACGAGCAGTACTTC.

This clonotype came up once. A much larger clone is a single base away; this may be a read error. The chain uses TRBV4-2 and TRBJ1-3; D is unclear. Germline V gene sequence: CDR1 LGHNA, CDR2 YNFKEQ. The CDR3 consists of 14 residues. V lost 0 bases, J lost 0 bases, and 3 bases lay in between. DNA of the CDR3: TGTGCCAGCAGCCAAGAACACTCTGGAAACACCATATATTTT. Encoded protein: CASSQEHSGNTIYF.

This clonotype showed up just a few times. The V call is TRBV27, the J call TRBJ2-6; 7 nucleotides align to TRBD1. This CDR3 has 16 amino acids. Germline V gene lookup returns CDR1 MNHEY and CDR2 SMNVEV (reference sequence). The junction had 6 bases not matched to a gene; V was cut back by 4 bases and J by 3 bases. CDR3 coding DNA: TGTGCCAGCAGTTCGTTAACAGGGGTTGGGGCCAACGTCCTGACTTTC. It yields the protein CASSSLTGVGANVLTF. The full variable domain, completed using reference TRBV27 and TRBJ2-6, is EAQVTQNPRYLITVTGKKLTVTCSQNMNHEYMSWYRQDPGLGLRQIYYSMNVEVTDKGDVPEGYKVSRKEKRNFPLILESPSPNQTSLYFCASSSLTGVGANVLTFGAGSRLTVL.

This clonotype was counted once. This may be a read error, as it is one base from a much larger clone. V and J are TRBV29-1 and TRBJ2-7; the D gene could be TRBD1 or TRBD2 (6 bases each). V lost 6 bases and J lost 0, with 15 bases in between. Per germline, CDR1 SQVTM and CDR2 ANQGSEA. This CDR3 contains 14 residues. The CDR3 DNA follows: TGCAGCGTCAGGGGAGGAGAGAGCTCCTACGAGCAGTACTTC. This sequence encodes CSVRGGESSYEQYF.

The rearrangement uses TRBV20-1 and TRBJ2-1, with 8 bases aligning to TRBD2. The junction had 8 bases not matched to a gene; V was cut back by 7 bases and J by 6 bases. Per the germline V gene, CDR1 is DFQATT and CDR2 is SNEGSKA (reference sequence). The CDR3 covers 13 residues. The CDR3 DNA reads TGCAGTGTCCACGGGGGGGCCCTCAATGAGCAGTTCTTC. As protein: CSVHGGALNEQFF.

This clonotype was picked up many times. This chain uses TRBV7-2 with TRBJ2-3; D gene unclear. V was clipped by 7 bases and J by 2 bases, with 22 bases between them. CDR3 length: 17 residues. Germline V gene lookup returns CDR1 SGHTA and CDR2 FQGNSA. The CDR3 loop is CASTHFGPSGDTDTQYF. Here the CDR3 DNA reads TGTGCCAGCACCCACTTCGGACCTAGTGGGGACACAGATACGCAGTATTTT.

This clonotype has a count of ten or more. The genes are TRBV12-3 or TRBV12-4 and TRBJ1-2; D may be TRBD1 (5 bases). CDR3 size: 14 residues. Trimming removed 6 bases at V and 0 bases at J, with 11 bases between. CDR3 coding DNA: TGTGCCAGCAGCCCCGACAGAGCTAACTATGGCTACACCTTC. As protein: CASSPDRANYGYTF.

V and J are TRBV14 and TRBJ2-3; D is possibly TRBD1 (6 bases). V lost 8 bases to trimming and J lost 0 bases, with 15 bases between them. This CDR3 spans 15 amino acids. Looked up from germline, CDR1 is SGHDN and CDR2 is FVKESK. CDR3 loop: CASDEGVLSTDTQYF. The CDR3 nucleotides are TGTGCCAGCGACGAGGGGGTCCTTAGCACAGATACGCAGTATTTT.

This clonotype was seen many times. This chain links TRBV20-1 with TRBJ2-1; D gene uncertain. The germline V gene encodes CDR1 DFQATT and CDR2 SNEGSKA (reference sequence). Trimming left V 0 bases short and J 0 bases short, with 6 bases between. The CDR3 has 14 residues. The CDR3: CSARDLDSYNEQFF. The CDR3 nucleotides are TGCAGTGCTAGAGATCTCGACTCCTACAATGAGCAGTTCTTC.

This clonotype has more than one count but fewer than ten. The rearrangement uses TRBV5-1 and TRBJ2-1; 8 bases map to TRBD2. The assigned J gene may be wrong: the sequence end matches TRBJ2-7 better. Germline V lookup: CDR1 SGHRS, CDR2 YFSETQ. The CDR3 contains 18 residues. CDR3 region: CASSLVSSGLSSYNEQYF. The CDR3 DNA reads as TGCGCCAGCAGCTTGGTGTCTAGCGGGTTGAGCTCCTACAATGAGCAGTACTTC.

This clonotype was recorded a few times. The chain links TRBV27 to TRBJ2-7; weak D call: TRBD1 (6 bases). V gave up 5 bases and J gave up 3 bases, with 14 bases separating them. The CDR3 is 14 residues long. Germline V CDR1 and CDR2: MNHEY, SMNVEV (reference sequence). In DNA form, the CDR3 reads TGTGCCAGCAGTGGAGACAGGCCCTTCTACGAGCAGTACTTC. It specifies CASSGDRPFYEQYF.

A few counts support this clonotype. This chain links TRBV7-9 with TRBJ1-1; the match to TRBD1 covers 7 bases. The CDR3 spans 14 residues. The germline V gene has CDR1 SEHNR and CDR2 FQNEAQ (reference sequence). V was pared by 1 base and J by 6 bases, with 5 bases of the junction left unmatched. CDR3: CASSLETGPAEAFF. The DNA for the CDR3 is TGTGCCAGCAGCTTAGAGACAGGGCCGGCTGAAGCTTTCTTT.

This rearrangement joins TRBV24-1 to TRBJ2-1, with TRBD1 as a possible D gene (6 bases). V dropped 2 bases and J dropped 13 bases, with 14 bases sitting between them. This CDR3 region has 13 residues. In germline, CDR1 is KGHDR, CDR2 SFDVKD. The CDR3 spells CATSDWTEETQFF. CDR3 bases: TGTGCCACCAGTGATTGGACAGAAGAGACCCAGTTCTTC.

This clonotype was detected a few times. The J gene is TRBJ2-1, the V gene TRBV7-9; 11 bases are a match to TRBD2. With V trimmed by 1 base and J by 10 bases, 18 bases remained unmatched. This CDR3 is 19 amino acids long. CDR1 and CDR2 from the germline V gene are SEHNR and FQNEAQ (reference sequence). CDR3 in amino acids: CASSLVLQRGASGRREQFF. In nucleotides, the CDR3 is TGTGCCAGCAGCTTAGTTTTGCAGCGGGGGGCTAGCGGGAGGAGAGAGCAGTTCTTC.

This chain joins TRBV5-6 and TRBJ2-7; D remains unclear. The J call may not be correct, given that the DNA end is closer to TRBJ2-5. CDR3 length: 13 amino acids. Germline V gene sequence: CDR1 SGHDT, CDR2 YYEEEE. The CDR3 DNA sequence: TGTGCCAGCAGCAAAGTAGGACGGTGGACCCAGTACTTC. Protein product: CASSKVGRWTQYF.

A few counts support this clonotype. The rearrangement uses TRBV18 and TRBJ1-5; TRBD1 matches at 11 bases. The germline V gene has CDR1 KGHSH and CDR2 LQKENI. After removal of 4 bases from V and 6 bases from J, the junction contained 5 bases not matched to a gene. CDR3 size: 15 residues. The CDR3 protein is CASSLLDRGRQPQHF. The CDR3 nucleotides are TGTGCCAGCTCACTACTGGACAGGGGGCGTCAGCCCCAGCATTTT. Variable domain in full (rest from reference TRBV18 and TRBJ1-5): NAGVMQNPRHLVRRRGQEARLRCSPMKGHSHVYWYRQLPEEGLKFMVYLQKENIIDESGMPKERFSAEFPKEGPSILRIQQVVRGDSAAYFCASSLLDRGRQPQHFGDGTRLSIL.

The V and J genes are TRBV5-1 and TRBJ2-3; D call uncertain. The CDR3 covers 15 residues. The V and J ends lost 2 bases and 1 base respectively, with 11 bases between them. Per the germline V gene, CDR1 is SGHRS and CDR2 is YFSETQ. CDR3 nucleotides: TGCGCCAGCAGCTTCGCAGGACCTCGCACAGATACGCAGTATTTT. It specifies CASSFAGPRTDTQYF. Using reference TRBV5-1 and TRBJ2-3 for the parts outside the CDR3, the full variable domain is KAGVTQTPRYLIKTRGQQVTLSCSPISGHRSVSWYQQTPGQGLQFLFEYFSETQRNKGNFPGRFSGRQFSNSRSEMNVSTLELGDSALYLCASSFAGPRTDTQYFGPGTRLTVL.

The chain couples TRBV9 to TRBJ2-1, with 7 nucleotides matching TRBD1. Trimming took 3 bases from V and 2 from J; bases not matched to a gene: 8. Germline V gene sequence: CDR1 SGDLS, CDR2 YYNGEE. The CDR3 is 16 amino acids. The CDR3 nucleotides read TGTGCCAGCAGCGGACGTCCGGGACAGACCTACAATGAGCAGTTCTTC. Residues: CASSGRPGQTYNEQFF. The full variable domain, completed using reference TRBV9 and TRBJ2-1, is DSGVTQTPKHLITATGQRVTLRCSPRSGDLSVYWYQQSLDQGLQFLIQYYNGEERAKGNILERFSAQQFPDLHSELNLSSLELGDSALYFCASSGRPGQTYNEQFFGPGTRLTVL.

The J gene is TRBJ2-3, the V gene TRBV25-1; D is perhaps TRBD2 (7 bases). The germline V gene encodes CDR1 MGHDK and CDR2 SYGVNS. Trimming took 6 bases from V and 2 from J, leaving 15 bases between them. The CDR3 sequence is 15 residues long. CDR3 DNA: TGTGCCAGCAGCCCAATCCGGGGGGCCACAGATACGCAGTATTTT. Its translation: CASSPIRGATDTQYF.

This clonotype came up a few times. The CDR3 region has the DNA TGCAGTGCTAGAGATCGAGGGAGCTTCGAGCAGTACTTC. Amino acid sequence: CSARDRGSFEQYF. The chain is built from TRBV20-1 and TRBJ2-4, with D perhaps matching TRBD2 (5 bases). The J call is uncertain, as TRBJ2-7 better fits the DNA end. Per the germline V gene, CDR1 is DFQATT and CDR2 is SNEGSKA (reference sequence). CDR3 length: 13 residues.

The chain couples TRBV10-3 to TRBJ2-5; 11 bases are shared with TRBD2. Trimming at V came to 4 bases and at J to 5 bases, leaving 15 bases not matched to a gene. The CDR3 consists of 18 residues. Germline lookup yields CDR1 ENHRY and CDR2 SYGVKD. Written as DNA, the CDR3 is TGTGCCATCAGTGGCCCGAGAGGACTAGCGGGCGGTGACGAGACCCAGTACTTC. Translated, it gives CAISGPRGLAGGDETQYF.

The gene calls are TRBV20-1 and TRBJ1-2; 7 positions match TRBD1. Germline trimming cut 0 bases from V and 5 bases from J; bases unmatched to any gene: 9. CDR3 length: 15 amino acids. Germline V lookup: CDR1 DFQATT, CDR2 SNEGSKA (reference sequence). CDR3: CSARDHPDRVYGYTF. The CDR3 DNA follows: TGCAGTGCTAGAGATCATCCCGACAGGGTGTATGGCTACACCTTC.

This clonotype has more than one count but fewer than ten. CDR3 residues: CASSKVVRVGELFF. The CDR3 bases are TGTGCCAGCAGCAAAGTGGTGCGGGTCGGGGAGCTGTTTTTT. The V gene is TRBV21-1, the J gene TRBJ2-2; TRBD2, the table's D call, was not compared with the DNA. TRBV21-1 is a listed pseudogene. CDR3 length: 14 residues.